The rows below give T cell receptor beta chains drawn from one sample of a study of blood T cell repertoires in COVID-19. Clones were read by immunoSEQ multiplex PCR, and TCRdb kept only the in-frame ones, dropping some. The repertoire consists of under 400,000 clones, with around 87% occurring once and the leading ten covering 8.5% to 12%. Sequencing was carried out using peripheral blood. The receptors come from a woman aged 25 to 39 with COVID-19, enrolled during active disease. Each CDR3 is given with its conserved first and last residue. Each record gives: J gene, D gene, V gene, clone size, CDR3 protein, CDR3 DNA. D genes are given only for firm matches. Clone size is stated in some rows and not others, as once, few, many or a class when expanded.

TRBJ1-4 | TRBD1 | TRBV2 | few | CASRQGALAEKLFF | TGTGCCAGCCGTCAGGGGGCATTGGCTGAAAAACTGTTTTTT
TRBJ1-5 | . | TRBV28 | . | CASSLGGVDQPQHF | TGTGCCAGCAGTTTAGGAGGGGTCGATCAGCCCCAGCATTTT
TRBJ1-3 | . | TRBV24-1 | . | CATSDTSQGNTIYF | TGTGCCACCAGTGATACCTCACAGGGAAACACCATATATTTT
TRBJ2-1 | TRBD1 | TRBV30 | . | CAWSIGTGGSYNEQFF | TGTGCCTGGAGTATCGGGACAGGGGGATCCTACAATGAGCAGTTCTTC
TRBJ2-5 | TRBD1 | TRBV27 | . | CASSPFATGGMETQYF | TGTGCCAGCAGCCCTTTTGCGACAGGGGGTATGGAGACCCAGTACTTC
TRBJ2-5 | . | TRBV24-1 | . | CATSDPASGLGAQYF | TGTGCCACCAGTGATCCGGCCAGCGGACTTGGAGCCCAGTACTTC
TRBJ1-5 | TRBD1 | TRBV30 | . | CAWTTGFGQPQHF | TGTGCCTGGACGACAGGGTTCGGTCAGCCCCAGCATTTT
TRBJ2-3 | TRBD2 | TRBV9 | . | CASSPYPRLAGGPYVDTQYF | TGTGCCAGCAGCCCATATCCTCGGCTAGCGGGAGGGCCCTATGTAGATACGCAGTATTTT
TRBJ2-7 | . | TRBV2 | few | CASRHRDISYEQYF | TGTGCCAGCAGGCACCGGGACATTTCCTACGAGCAGTACTTC
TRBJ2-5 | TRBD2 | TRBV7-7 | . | CASSLGLAGGGETQYF | TGTGCTAGCAGCCTGGGACTAGCGGGAGGGGGGGAGACCCAGTACTTC
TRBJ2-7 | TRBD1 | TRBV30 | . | CAWSIWTGTYEQYF | TGTGCCTGGAGTATTTGGACAGGGACCTACGAGCAGTACTTC
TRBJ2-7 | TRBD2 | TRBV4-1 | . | CASSQGAGGYEQYF | TGCGCCAGCAGCCAAGGAGCGGGGGGCTACGAGCAGTACTTC
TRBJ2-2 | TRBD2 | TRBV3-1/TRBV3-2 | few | CASSLGLAGVTGELFF | TGTGCCAGCAGCCTCGGGCTAGCGGGAGTCACCGGGGAGCTGTTTTTT
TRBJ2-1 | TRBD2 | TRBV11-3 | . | CASSLLLAGGPRSYNEQFF | TGTGCCAGCAGCTTACTGCTAGCGGGAGGACCCCGCTCCTACAATGAGCAGTTCTTC
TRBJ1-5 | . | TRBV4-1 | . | CASSLAAVGSSQPQHF | TGCGCCAGCAGCCTCGCAGCGGTGGGATCGAGTCAGCCCCAGCATTTT
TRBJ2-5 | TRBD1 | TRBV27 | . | CASSSGQGRQETQYF | TGTGCCAGCAGTTCGGGACAGGGGAGGCAGGAGACCCAGTACTTC
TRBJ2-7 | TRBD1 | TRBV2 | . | CASSGIGQAYEQYF | TGTGCCAGCAGTGGGATTGGACAGGCCTACGAGCAGTACTTC
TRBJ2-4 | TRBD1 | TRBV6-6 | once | CASRSPGTGNDLEYF | TGTGCCAGCAGATCCCCGGGGACAGGGAATGACCTGGAGTACTTC
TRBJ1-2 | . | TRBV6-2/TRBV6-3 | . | CASTPLGGHGYTF | TGTGCCAGCACCCCTTTGGGGGGGCATGGCTACACCTTC
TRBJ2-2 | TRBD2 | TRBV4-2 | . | CASSQVAGGAGGELFF | TGTGCCAGCAGCCAAGTCGCGGGAGGAGCGGGCGGGGAGCTGTTTTTT
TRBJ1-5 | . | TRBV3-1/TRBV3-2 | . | CASSQDSSNQPQHF | TGTGCCAGCAGCCAGGACAGTTCCAATCAGCCCCAGCATTTT
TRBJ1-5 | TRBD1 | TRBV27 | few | CASSALTQGAGNQPQHF | TGTGCCAGCAGTGCCCTAACTCAGGGGGCGGGCAATCAGCCCCAGCATTTT
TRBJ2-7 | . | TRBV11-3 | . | CASSLNNYEQYF | TGTGCCAGCAGCTTGAACAACTACGAGCAGTACTTC
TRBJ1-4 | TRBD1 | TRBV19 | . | CASSIWTGGLTRSATNEKLFF | TGTGCCAGTAGTATTTGGACAGGGGGCCTTACCCGATCTGCAACTAATGAAAAACTGTTTTTT
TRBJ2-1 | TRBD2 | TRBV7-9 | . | CASSPRTSGYNEQFF | TGTGCCAGCAGCCCTCGGACTAGCGGTTACAATGAGCAGTTCTTC
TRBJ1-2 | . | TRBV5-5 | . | CASSYEGDSYTF | TGTGCCAGCAGCTATGAGGGGGATAGCTACACCTTC
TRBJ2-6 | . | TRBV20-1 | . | CSASVIRAPGSGANVLTF | TGCAGTGCTAGTGTCATCAGGGCCCCCGGCTCTGGGGCCAACGTCCTGACTTTC
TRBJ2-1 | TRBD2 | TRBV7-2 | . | CASSPSGRTNNEQFF | TGTGCCAGCAGCCCTAGCGGGAGAACGAACAATGAGCAGTTCTTC
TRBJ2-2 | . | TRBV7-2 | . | CASSLAGRTTGELFF | TGTGCCAGCAGCTTAGCGGGGCGGACGACCGGGGAGCTGTTTTTT
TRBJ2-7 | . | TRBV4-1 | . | CASRRGSHEQYF | TGCGCCAGTCGTAGGGGGTCCCACGAGCAGTACTTC
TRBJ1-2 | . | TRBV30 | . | CAWRPGLSYGYTF | TGTGCCTGGAGACCGGGACTGTCCTATGGCTACACCTTC
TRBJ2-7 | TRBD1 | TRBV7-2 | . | CASSEGQGPYEQYF | TGTGCCAGCAGCGAGGGACAGGGTCCCTACGAGCAGTACTTC
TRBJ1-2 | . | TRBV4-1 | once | CASSQDPSGGPKYGYTF | TGCGCCAGCAGCCAAGATCCGTCCGGGGGGCCCAAGTATGGCTACACCTTC
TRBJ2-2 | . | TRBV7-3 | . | CASSLSRGTANTGELFF | TGTGCCAGCAGCTTATCCCGGGGGACAGCGAACACCGGGGAGCTGTTTTTT
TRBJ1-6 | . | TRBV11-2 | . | CASSLTYSGRQDGSPLHF | TGTGCCAGCAGCCTAACGTATAGTGGGAGACAGGATGGTTCACCCCTCCACTTT
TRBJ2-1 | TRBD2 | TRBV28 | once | CASSFDISGKSYNEQFF | TGTGCCAGCAGTTTTGATATTAGCGGGAAATCCTACAATGAGCAGTTCTTC
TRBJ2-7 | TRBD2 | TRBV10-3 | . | CAISVDGGVQYF | TGTGCCATCAGTGTCGACGGGGGGGTGCAGTACTTC
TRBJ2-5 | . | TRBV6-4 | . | CASSAGFGQTQYF | TGTGCCAGCAGTGCAGGCTTTGGGCAGACCCAGTACTTC
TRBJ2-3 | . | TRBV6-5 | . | CASSYSHRTDTQYF | TGTGCCAGCAGTTACTCCCACAGGACAGATACGCAGTATTTT
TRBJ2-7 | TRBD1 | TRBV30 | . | CAWSRPPGQGSYEQYF | TGTGCCTGGAGTCGCCCTCCGGGACAGGGTTCCTACGAGCAGTACTTC
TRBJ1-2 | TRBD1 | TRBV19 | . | CASSIPGQVTYYGYTF | TGTGCCAGTAGTATACCGGGACAGGTGACCTACTATGGCTACACCTTC
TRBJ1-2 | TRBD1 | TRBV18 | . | CASSTQGARIYGYTF | TGTGCCAGCTCAACACAGGGGGCGCGTATATATGGCTACACCTTC